One and the same sample provided the 12 T cell receptor beta chains below, sequenced in a study of blood T cell repertoires in COVID-19. Profiling relied on immunoSEQ multiplex PCR, and the TCRdb table lists in-frame clones only, not all of them. The data show roughly 310,000 clones, with about 90% seen just once and 2.5% to 3% held by the top ten. The sequenced sample was peripheral blood. Receptor source: a woman aged 25 to 45 with COVID-19, enrolled during active disease.

This clone was detected only once. The rearrangement joins TRBV7-2 to TRBJ2-1; 13 nucleotides agree with TRBD2. The germline CDR1 and CDR2 sequences are SGHTA and FQGNSA. J lost 12 bases, V lost 3 bases, and 5 bases had no gene match. The CDR3 runs to 14 residues. CDR3 protein: CASSFGLAGERQFF. CDR3 DNA: TGTGCCAGCAGCTTCGGACTAGCGGGAGAGAGGCAGTTCTTC.

The chain joins TRBV28 to TRBJ1-6; 10 positions agree with TRBD1. Germline V gives CDR1 MDHEN, CDR2 SYDVKM. The CDR3 totals 16 residues. Losses at the gene ends were 8 bases for V and 1 base for J; bases not matched to a gene: 5. CDR3 DNA: TGTGCCAGCTCCGGGGACAGGGGTTCCTATAATTCACCCCTCCACTTT. Protein product: CASSGDRGSYNSPLHF.

CDR3 bases: TGCGCCAGCAGCTGGGGACTTTTCTCGAGCTCCTATAATTCACCCCTCCACTTT. Its translation is CASSWGLFSSSYNSPLHF. This chain uses TRBV5-1 with TRBJ1-6; D may be TRBD1 (5 bases). Germline V gives CDR1 SGHRS, CDR2 YFSETQ. V lost 3 bases and J 0 bases, leaving 16 bases between the germline ends. This CDR3 comprises 18 residues.

This chain joins TRBV7-9 and TRBJ2-1, with D possibly matching TRBD1 (6 bases). CDR3 size: 17 residues. Trimming stripped 6 bases from V and 8 bases from J, with 26 bases between. Looked up from germline, CDR1 is SEHNR and CDR2 is FQNEAQ (reference sequence). CDR3 nucleotide sequence: TGTGCCAGCAGGCCCGAGGGGGTCAGGGAGTGGATAGATGAGCAGTTCTTC. It translates to CASRPEGVREWIDEQFF.

The chain recombines TRBV6-1 with TRBJ1-5, with TRBD1 matching over 8 bases. CDR1 MNHNS and CDR2 SASEGT come from the germline V gene. Unmatched junction bases numbered 4, after V lost 2 bases and J lost 4 bases. The CDR3 extends over 15 amino acids. CDR3 region: CASSESRQGNQPQHF. The CDR3 DNA follows: TGTGCCAGCAGTGAAAGCCGACAGGGGAATCAGCCCCAGCATTTT.

The rearrangement joins TRBV6-5 to TRBJ1-1; D call uncertain. Germline V gene sequence: CDR1 MNHEY, CDR2 SVGAGI. The CDR3 totals 13 residues. Between the trimmed V and J ends, which lost 7 bases and 1 base, there was a span of 10 bases. The CDR3 loop is CASTKGGNTEAFF. In DNA form, the CDR3 reads TGTGCCAGCACCAAGGGAGGGAACACTGAAGCTTTCTTT.

CDR3 amino acids: CSVAAGGRTGELFF. CDR3 in DNA: TGCAGCGTTGCCGCGGGAGGCCGGACCGGGGAGCTGTTTTTT. The chain joins TRBV29-1 to TRBJ2-2; TRBD2 aligns across 8 bases. The J segment lost 5 bases and the V segment lost 4 bases, leaving 6 bases of the junction unmatched. The CDR3 sequence is 14 residues long. CDR1 and CDR2 from the germline V gene are SQVTM and ANQGSEA.

This chain connects TRBV18 to TRBJ1-1; TRBD1 agrees at 8 bases. The V gene end was trimmed by 3 bases and the J gene end by 9 bases; junction bases not matched to a gene: 9. The CDR3 contains 14 residues. Germline V CDR1 and CDR2: KGHSH, LQKENI. As DNA, the CDR3 is TGTGCCAGCTCACCCTCCGGGACAGGTCCCCAAGCTTTCTTT. Residues: CASSPSGTGPQAFF.

This chain joins TRBV7-6 and TRBJ2-5, with a weak D call TRBD1 (5 bases). Between the trimmed V and J ends, which lost 1 base and 5 bases, there was a span of 14 bases. Germline V gives CDR1 SGHVS, CDR2 FNYEAQ. This CDR3 is 15 amino acids long. The DNA of the CDR3 is TGTGCCAGCAGCTTAGTCCCAGGGCCTAGGGAGACCCAGTACTTC. It yields the protein CASSLVPGPRETQYF. The full variable domain, rest sourced from reference TRBV7-6 and TRBJ2-5, is GAGVSQSPRYKVTKRGQDVALRCDPISGHVSLYWYRQALGQGPEFLTYFNYEAQQDKSGLPNDRFSAERPEGSISTLTIQRTEQRDSAMYRCASSLVPGPRETQYFGPGTRLLVL.

About this clone: Other DNA sequences in this specimen translate into the identical CDR3. The chain links TRBV27 to TRBJ1-1; 8 nucleotides match TRBD1. Trimming at V came to 3 bases and at J to 5 bases, leaving 5 bases not matched to a gene. The length of the CDR3 is 14 residues. CDR1 MNHEY and CDR2 SMNVEV come from the germline V gene (reference sequence). The CDR3 DNA follows: TGTGCCAGCAGTTTGGCAGGGGGCGGGACTGAAGCTTTCTTT. It translates to CASSLAGGGTEAFF.

The chain couples TRBV3-1 (or the pseudogene TRBV3-2) to TRBJ1-2, with 8 bases identical to TRBD1. This CDR3 contains 16 residues. Germline CDR1 reads LGHDT; CDR2 reads YNNKEL (reference sequence). With 4 bases clipped from V and 0 bases from J, the junction kept 7 bases outside the gene matches. The CDR3 loop is CASSPSDRASNYGYTF. The CDR3 DNA sequence: TGTGCCAGCAGCCCTTCGGACAGGGCTTCTAACTATGGCTACACCTTC.

This chain connects TRBV29-1 to TRBJ1-1; D is perhaps TRBD1 (5 bases). This CDR3 has 17 amino acids. The V end was cut by 4 bases, the J end by 6 bases, with 27 bases between. Germline values: CDR1 SQVTM, CDR2 ANQGSEA. The CDR3 DNA reads as TGCAGCGTTGTGACTAGGCAGGGTGTAGTTCGGGACGCTGAAGCTTTCTTT. Its translation is CSVVTRQGVVRDAEAFF.